Given below is one T cell receptor (beta chain) in context. This clonotype was observed many times. It lacks a known antigen. No much larger clone is present one base from it, and per-base qualities are unavailable. The CDR3 contains 16 residues, cysteine and phenylalanine counted. The CDR3 DNA has 48 bases and is translated from base 1. CDR1 SGHRS and CDR2 YFSETQ are derived from the germline V gene. V and J lose 3 bases and 0 bases, and a span of 15 bases separates them. The data are from a study of neurological immune-mediated disorders (dated by TCRdb to the late 2010s). For the study in its entirety: Of the approximately 34 multiple sclerosis patients, 31 had relapsing-remitting MS and 3 had secondary progressive MS. The study compared peripheral blood TCR-beta repertoires of HTLV-I-associated myelopathy (HAM/TSP) patients, multiple sclerosis patients and healthy controls using UMI-based sequencing. The cohort comprised 68 subjects: around 15 HAM/TSP patients, 35 or so multiple sclerosis patients and about 20 healthy controls. The 106 TCR-beta libraries covered PBMC samples along with longitudinal samples, technical triplicates, and paired sorted CD4+ and CD8+ T-cell subsets.

cDNA was synthesized by template-switch 5'RACE using a primer with a 10-nucleotide random unique molecular identifier that tagged each TCR transcript. Each sequencing run produced over 160 million TCR-beta sequences covering 15-18 subjects. Total RNA was extracted with the RNeasy kit. TCR-beta VDJ regions were amplified with primers for the TCR constant region and the 5'RACE anchor, using the KAPA Real-time Library Amplification kit. A first PCR added sample indexes and Illumina adaptors, after which a second PCR increased the library yield. After Ampure bead purification, the roughly 650 bp TCR product was size-selected on a 2% E-gel SizeSelection system. Before pooling, libraries had their quality checked on a Bioanalyzer, their concentration measured with Qubit, and their quantity determined with the Kapa Library Quantification kit. An Illumina HiSeq 2500 sequenced the libraries paired-end 2 x 150 bp. To increase sequence diversity, about 25-31% phiX was spiked into each library pool. The study's processing was this. The UMI-based MiGEC pipeline processed quality-filtered reads and removed over 75% of raw TCR sequences during error correction. VDJ genes were aligned to IMGT germline references, and clonotypes were defined by unique CDR3 amino acid sequence plus V-J genes. VDJtools evaluated clonal expansion, Shannon diversity and CDR3 relatedness (CalcPairwiseDistances, ClusterSamples); CLCbio workbench built phylogenetic trees. Expanded clones were defined as having at least 8 unique UMIs, based on coefficient-of-variation modelling across technical triplicates. Starting from the raw public reads, TCRdb applied fastp trimming at Q25, assembled clones with MiXCR and retained in-frame beta chains. Each CDR3 protein gets just one entry, which takes the most common genes and DNA from the rows behind it. TCRdb's processing, not the authors', yielded these V and J calls. The table for this sample lists tens of thousands of distinct CDR3 sequences; about 4.2% of them were counted only once. Roughly 1.9% of the sample is in the top ten clones.

General study outcomes and caveats: TCR clonal expansion was greatest in HAM/TSP patients and smallest in MS patients, who ranked below even healthy controls. In phylogenetic analysis, the repertoires of 18 of 34 MS patients grouped into a cluster of related CDR3 sequences, which suggests a possible signature at the repertoire level. The MS cluster showed no association with clinical or MRI features, and the authors stated that larger cohorts are needed. Across subjects, expanded clones never shared an identical CDR3 amino acid sequence, which suggests that the TCR-beta repertoires in every group were private.

For sorted-subset TCR libraries, 1 million sorted CD4+ or CD8+ T cells were used. The multiple sclerosis patients were enrolled in a US clinical protocol that used magnetic resonance imaging to evaluate disease progression. Peripheral blood underwent Ficoll-Hypaque density gradient centrifugation to isolate PBMCs, which were then cryopreserved in liquid nitrogen. The study also sequenced paired sorted CD4+ and CD8+ subsets from healthy controls, HAM/TSP patients and MS patients. The sequencing sample was made of CD4+ T cells from blood. The receptor's source is a woman aged 40-49 years with multiple sclerosis. Rearrangement joined TRBV5-1 to TRBJ1-1; the D region possibly corresponds to TRBD1 (5 bases align). The CDR3 amino acid sequence is: CASSSLSGAVNTEAFF. The nucleotides read TGCGCCAGCAGCTCACTGAGCGGGGCGGTGAACACTGAAGCTTTCTTT.